This T cell receptor beta chain was sequenced for a study of blood T cell repertoires in COVID-19. Study in general: Spain, Italy and the United States supplied samples that represented acute and convalescent COVID-19. PBMCs, B-cell-depleted T cells, or T cells were the source of the cDNA or gDNA that made up the material.

Looked up from germline, CDR1 is SGHNT and CDR2 is YYREEE (reference sequence). V lost 6 bases, J lost 1 base, and 6 bases stayed unmatched. This CDR3 is built from 16 residues. In the original analysis: Reference gene primer amplification gave nucleated cell count estimates. TCRdb's copy holds only in-frame clones and misses some; the assay was immunoSEQ multiplex PCR. D and trimming come from the DNA, and the V and J calls and clone size come from that table. The data show 70,000 to 95,000 clones, with roughly nine tenths seen just once and 5% to 6.5% held by the top ten. The chain carries TRBV5-4 and TRBJ2-7; 14 positions match TRBD2. The sample consisted of peripheral blood. This TCR derives from a woman of 80 years or more with active COVID-19. As DNA, the CDR3 is TGTGCCAGCACCTTCGGGACTAGCGGGGGATCCTACGAGCAGTACTTC. This codes for CASTFGTSGGSYEQYF.